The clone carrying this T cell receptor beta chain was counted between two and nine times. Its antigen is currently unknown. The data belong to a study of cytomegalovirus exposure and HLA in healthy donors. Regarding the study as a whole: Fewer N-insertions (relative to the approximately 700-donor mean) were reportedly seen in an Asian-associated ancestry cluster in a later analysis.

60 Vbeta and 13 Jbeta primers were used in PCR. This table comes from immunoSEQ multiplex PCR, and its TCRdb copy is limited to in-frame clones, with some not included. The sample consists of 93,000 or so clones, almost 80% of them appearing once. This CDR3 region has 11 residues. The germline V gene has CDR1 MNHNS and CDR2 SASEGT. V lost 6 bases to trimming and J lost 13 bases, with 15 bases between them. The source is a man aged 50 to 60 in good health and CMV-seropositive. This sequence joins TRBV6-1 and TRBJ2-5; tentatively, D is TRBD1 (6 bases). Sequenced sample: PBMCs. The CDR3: CASSFDRHRYF. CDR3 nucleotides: TGTGCCAGCAGCTTTGACAGGCACCGGTACTTC.